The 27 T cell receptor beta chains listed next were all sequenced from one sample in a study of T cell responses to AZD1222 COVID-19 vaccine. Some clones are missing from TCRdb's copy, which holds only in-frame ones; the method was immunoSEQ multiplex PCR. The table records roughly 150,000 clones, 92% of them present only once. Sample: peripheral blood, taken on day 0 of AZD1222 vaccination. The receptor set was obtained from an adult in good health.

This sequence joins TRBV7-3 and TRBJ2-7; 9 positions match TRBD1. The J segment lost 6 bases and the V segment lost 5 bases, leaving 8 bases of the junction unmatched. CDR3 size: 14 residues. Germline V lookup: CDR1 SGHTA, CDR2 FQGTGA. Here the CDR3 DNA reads TGTGCCAGCAGCCAGGGACAGGGTTTTGGCGAGCAGTACTTC. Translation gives CASSQGQGFGEQYF.

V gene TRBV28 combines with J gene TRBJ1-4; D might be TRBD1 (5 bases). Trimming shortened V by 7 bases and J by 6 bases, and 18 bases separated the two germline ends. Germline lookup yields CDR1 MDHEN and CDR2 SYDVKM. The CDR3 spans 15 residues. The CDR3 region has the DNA TGTGCCAGCACCCCGGCGGGGGTTTCAGATGAAAAACTGTTTTTT. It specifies CASTPAGVSDEKLFF.

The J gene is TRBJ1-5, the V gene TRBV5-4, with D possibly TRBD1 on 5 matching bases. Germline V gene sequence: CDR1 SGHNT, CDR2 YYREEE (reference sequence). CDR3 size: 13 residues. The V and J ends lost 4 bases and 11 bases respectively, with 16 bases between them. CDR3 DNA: TGTGCCAGCAGCGTAGACAGAGACCCAGCCCAGCATTTT. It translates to CASSVDRDPAQHF. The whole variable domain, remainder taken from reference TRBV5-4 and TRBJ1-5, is ETGVTQSPTHLIKTRGQQVTLRCSSQSGHNTVSWYQQALGQGPQFIFQYYREEENGRGNFPPRFSGLQFPNYSSELNVNALELDDSALYLCASSVDRDPAQHFGDGTRLSIL.

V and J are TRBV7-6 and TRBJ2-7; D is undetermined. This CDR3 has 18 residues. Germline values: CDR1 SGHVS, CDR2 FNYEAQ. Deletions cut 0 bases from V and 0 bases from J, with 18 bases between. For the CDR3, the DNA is TGTGCCAGCAGCTTAGCGCTAGGCAGTACCGTCAGCTCCTACGAGCAGTACTTC. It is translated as CASSLALGSTVSSYEQYF.

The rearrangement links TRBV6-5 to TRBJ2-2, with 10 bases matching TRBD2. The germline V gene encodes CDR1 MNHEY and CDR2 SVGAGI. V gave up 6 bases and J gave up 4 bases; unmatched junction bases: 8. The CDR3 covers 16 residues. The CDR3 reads CASSYGLADGTGELFF. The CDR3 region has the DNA TGTGCCAGCAGCTACGGACTAGCGGACGGCACCGGGGAGCTGTTTTTT.

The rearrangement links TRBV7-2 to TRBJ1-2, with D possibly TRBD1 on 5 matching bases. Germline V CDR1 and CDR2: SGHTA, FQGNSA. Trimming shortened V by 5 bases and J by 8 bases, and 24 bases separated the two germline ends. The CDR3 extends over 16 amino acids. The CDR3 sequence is CASSLQSTGTETGYTF. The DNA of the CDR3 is TGTGCCAGCAGCCTCCAATCGACCGGGACTGAGACAGGCTACACCTTC.

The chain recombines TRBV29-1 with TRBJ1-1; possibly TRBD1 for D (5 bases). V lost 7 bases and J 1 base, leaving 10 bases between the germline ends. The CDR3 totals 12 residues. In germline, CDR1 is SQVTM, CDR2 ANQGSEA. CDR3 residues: CSAWGGNTEAFF. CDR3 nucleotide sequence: TGCAGCGCATGGGGGGGGAACACTGAAGCTTTCTTT.

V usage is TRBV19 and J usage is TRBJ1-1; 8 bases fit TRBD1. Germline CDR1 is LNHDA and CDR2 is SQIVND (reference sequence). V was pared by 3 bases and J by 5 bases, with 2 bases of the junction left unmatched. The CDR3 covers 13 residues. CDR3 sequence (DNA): TGTGCCAGTAGTATGAGGACAGGGACTGAAGCTTTCTTT. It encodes CASSMRTGTEAFF.

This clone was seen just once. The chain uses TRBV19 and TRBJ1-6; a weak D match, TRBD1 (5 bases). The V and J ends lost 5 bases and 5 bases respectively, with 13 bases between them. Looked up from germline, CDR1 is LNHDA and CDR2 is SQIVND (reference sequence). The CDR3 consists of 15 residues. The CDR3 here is CASSLGHNNNSPLHF. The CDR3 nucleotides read TGTGCCAGTAGTCTCGGACATAATAATAATTCACCCCTCCACTTT. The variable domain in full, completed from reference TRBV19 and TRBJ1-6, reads DGGITQSPKYLFRKEGQNVTLSCEQNLNHDAMYWYRQDPGQGLRLIYYSQIVNDFQKGDIAEGYSVSREKKESFPLTVTSAQKNPTAFYLCASSLGHNNNSPLHFGNGTRLTVT.

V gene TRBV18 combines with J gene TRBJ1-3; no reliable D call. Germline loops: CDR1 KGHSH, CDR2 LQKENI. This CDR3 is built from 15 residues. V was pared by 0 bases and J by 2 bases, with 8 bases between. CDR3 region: CASSPPGRTGNTIYF. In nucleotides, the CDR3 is TGTGCCAGCTCACCACCAGGCCGAACTGGAAACACCATATATTTT.

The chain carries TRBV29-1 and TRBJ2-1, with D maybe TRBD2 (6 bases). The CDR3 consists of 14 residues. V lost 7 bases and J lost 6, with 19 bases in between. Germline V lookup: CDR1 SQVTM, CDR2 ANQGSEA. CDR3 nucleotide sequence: TGCAGCGCCTGGCTTCGGGACTCCGGCAATGAGCAGTTCTTC. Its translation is CSAWLRDSGNEQFF.

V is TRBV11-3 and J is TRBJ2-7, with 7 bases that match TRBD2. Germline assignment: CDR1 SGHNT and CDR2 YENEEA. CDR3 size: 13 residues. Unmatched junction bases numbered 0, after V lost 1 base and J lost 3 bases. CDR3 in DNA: TGTGCCAGCAGCTTAGGGGAGGGCTACGAGCAGTACTTC. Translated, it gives CASSLGEGYEQYF.

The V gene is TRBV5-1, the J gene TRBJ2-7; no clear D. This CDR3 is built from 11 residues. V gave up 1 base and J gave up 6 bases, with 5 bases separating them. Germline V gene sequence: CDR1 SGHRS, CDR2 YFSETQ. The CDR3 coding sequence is TGCGCCAGCAGCTTGTCGGGCGAGCAGTACTTC. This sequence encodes CASSLSGEQYF.

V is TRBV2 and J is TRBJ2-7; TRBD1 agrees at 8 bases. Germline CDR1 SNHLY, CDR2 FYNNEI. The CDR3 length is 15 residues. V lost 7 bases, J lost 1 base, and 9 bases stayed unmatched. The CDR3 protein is CASTTDRGPSYEQYF. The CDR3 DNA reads TGTGCCAGCACCACCGACAGGGGACCGTCCTACGAGCAGTACTTC.

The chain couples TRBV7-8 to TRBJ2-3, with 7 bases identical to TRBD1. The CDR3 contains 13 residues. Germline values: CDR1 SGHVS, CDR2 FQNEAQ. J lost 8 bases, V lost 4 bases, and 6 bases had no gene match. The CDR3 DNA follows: TGTGCCAGCAGCTACGACAGGGTCGGTACGCAGTATTTT. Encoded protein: CASSYDRVGTQYF. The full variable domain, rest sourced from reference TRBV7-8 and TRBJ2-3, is GAGVSQSPRYKVAKRGQDVALRCDPISGHVSLFWYQQALGQGPEFLTYFQNEAQLDKSGLPSDRFFAERPEGSVSTLKIQRTQQEDSAVYLCASSYDRVGTQYFGPGTRLTVL.

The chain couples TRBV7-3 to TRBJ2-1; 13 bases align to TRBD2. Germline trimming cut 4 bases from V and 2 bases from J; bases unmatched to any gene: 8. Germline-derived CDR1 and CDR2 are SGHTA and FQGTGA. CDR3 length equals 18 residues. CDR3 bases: TGTGCCAGCAGCTCCAGCTGGACTAGCGGGAGACCCTACAATGAGCAGTTCTTC. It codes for CASSSSWTSGRPYNEQFF.

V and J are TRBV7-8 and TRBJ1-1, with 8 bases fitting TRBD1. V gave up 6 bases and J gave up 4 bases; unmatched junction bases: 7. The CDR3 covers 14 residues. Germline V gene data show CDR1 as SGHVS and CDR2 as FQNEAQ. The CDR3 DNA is TGTGCCAGCAGGGCCAGGGGGCTCGTCACTGAAGCTTTCTTT. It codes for CASRARGLVTEAFF.

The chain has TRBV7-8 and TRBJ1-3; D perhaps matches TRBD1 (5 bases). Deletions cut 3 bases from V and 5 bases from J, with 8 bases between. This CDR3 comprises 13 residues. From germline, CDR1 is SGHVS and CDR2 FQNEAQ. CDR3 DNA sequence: TGTGCCAGCAGCTTGACAGCCCGAAACACCATATATTTT. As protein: CASSLTARNTIYF.

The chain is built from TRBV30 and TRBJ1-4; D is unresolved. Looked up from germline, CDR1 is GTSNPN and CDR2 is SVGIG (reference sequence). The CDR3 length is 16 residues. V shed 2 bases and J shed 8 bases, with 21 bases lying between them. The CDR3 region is CAWSPTRVLSPEKLFF. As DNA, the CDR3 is TGTGCCTGGAGTCCAACGAGGGTGCTTTCCCCCGAAAAACTGTTTTTT.

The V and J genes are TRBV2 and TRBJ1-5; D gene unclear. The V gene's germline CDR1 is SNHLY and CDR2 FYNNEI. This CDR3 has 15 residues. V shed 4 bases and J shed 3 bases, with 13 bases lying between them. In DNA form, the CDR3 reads TGTGCCAGCAGTGGGGAACAGTCGGCCAATCAGCCCCAGCATTTT. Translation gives CASSGEQSANQPQHF.

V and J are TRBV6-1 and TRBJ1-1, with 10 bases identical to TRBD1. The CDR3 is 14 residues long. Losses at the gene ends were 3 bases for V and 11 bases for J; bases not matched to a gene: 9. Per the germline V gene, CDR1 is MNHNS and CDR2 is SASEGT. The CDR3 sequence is CASSDRTGGRPAFF. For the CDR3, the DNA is TGTGCCAGCAGTGACCGGACAGGGGGGCGGCCGGCTTTCTTT.

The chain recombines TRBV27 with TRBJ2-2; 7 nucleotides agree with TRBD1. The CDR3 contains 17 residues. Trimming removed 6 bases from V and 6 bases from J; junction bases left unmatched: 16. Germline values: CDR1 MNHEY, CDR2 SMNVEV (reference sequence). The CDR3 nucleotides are TGTGCCAGCAGGTCCATGGTCTTGGTAGGGGGCTCCGGGGAGCTGTTTTTT. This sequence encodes CASRSMVLVGGSGELFF.

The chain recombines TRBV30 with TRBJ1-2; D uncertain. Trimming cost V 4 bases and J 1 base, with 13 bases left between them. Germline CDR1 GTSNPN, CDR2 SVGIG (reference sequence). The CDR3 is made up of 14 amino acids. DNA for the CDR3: TGTGCCTGGAATCGAGGAGTAGTTAACTATGGCTACACCTTC. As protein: CAWNRGVVNYGYTF.

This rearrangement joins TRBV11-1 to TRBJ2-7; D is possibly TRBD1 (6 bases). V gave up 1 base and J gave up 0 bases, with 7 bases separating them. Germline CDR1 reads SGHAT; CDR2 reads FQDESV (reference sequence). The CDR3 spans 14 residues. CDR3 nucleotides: TGTGCCAGCAGCTTAGTACAGGGCTCCTACGAGCAGTACTTC. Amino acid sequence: CASSLVQGSYEQYF. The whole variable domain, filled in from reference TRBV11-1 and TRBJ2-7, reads EAEVAQSPRYKITEKSQAVAFWCDPISGHATLYWYRQILGQGPELLVQFQDESVVDDSQLPKDRFSAERLKGVDSTLKIQPAELGDSAMYLCASSLVQGSYEQYFGPGTRLTVT.

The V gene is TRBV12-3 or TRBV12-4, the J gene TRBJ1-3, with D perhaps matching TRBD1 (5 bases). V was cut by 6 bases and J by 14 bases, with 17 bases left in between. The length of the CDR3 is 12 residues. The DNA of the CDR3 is TGTGCCAGCAGACAACAAGGGGCCCAAGTATATTTT. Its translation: CASRQQGAQVYF.

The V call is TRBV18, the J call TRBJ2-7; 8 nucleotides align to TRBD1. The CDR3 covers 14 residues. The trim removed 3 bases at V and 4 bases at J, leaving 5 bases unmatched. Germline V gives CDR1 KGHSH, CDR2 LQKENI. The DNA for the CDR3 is TGTGCCAGCTCACCGGGGCGGACAGGGTACGAGCAGTACTTC. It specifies CASSPGRTGYEQYF.

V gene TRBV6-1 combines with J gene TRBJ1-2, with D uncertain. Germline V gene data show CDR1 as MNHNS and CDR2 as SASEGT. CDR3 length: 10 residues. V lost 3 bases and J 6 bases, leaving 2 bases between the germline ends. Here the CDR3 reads CASSEDGYTF. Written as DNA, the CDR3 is TGTGCCAGCAGTGAGGATGGCTACACCTTC.